The 10 T cell receptor beta chains given below trace back to one sample, sequenced in a study of shared clonotypes between healthy human individuals. The table came from immunoSEQ multiplex PCR; TCRdb's copy has only in-frame clones and leaves some out. The table has roughly 1,000,000 clones, 75% to 80% seen once; the top ten hold 0.6% to 0.7%. Sequenced: memory CD4+ T cells from PBMCs. Regarding subset: CD45RA-negative fraction. The receptors come from a young man in good health. Some clones in this sample may be carry-over from other donors' samples.

The V and J genes are TRBV9 and TRBJ2-2, with D possibly TRBD1 on 5 matching bases. CDR1 and CDR2 (germline): SGDLS, YYNGEE. V lost 3 bases to trimming and J lost 0 bases, with 9 bases between them. This CDR3 has 15 residues. The CDR3 reads CASSDTQANTGELFF. The DNA for the CDR3 is TGTGCCAGCAGCGATACACAGGCGAACACCGGGGAGCTGTTTTTT.

This sequence joins TRBV7-9 and TRBJ2-3, with D uncertain. CDR3 length: 13 residues. Germline V lookup: CDR1 SEHNR, CDR2 FQNEAQ (reference sequence). Deletions cut 1 base from V and 7 bases from J, with 9 bases between. CDR3 residues: CASSLVSPHTQYF. The CDR3 bases are TGTGCCAGCAGCTTAGTATCGCCGCATACGCAGTATTTT. The complete variable domain, with remaining parts taken from reference TRBV7-9 and TRBJ2-3, reads DTGVSQNPRHKITKRGQNVTFRCDPISEHNRLYWYRQTLGQGPEFLTYFQNEAQLEKSRLLSDRFSAERPKGSFSTLEIQRTEQGDSAMYLCASSLVSPHTQYFGPGTRLTVL.

The chain is built from TRBV5-1 and TRBJ2-1; TRBD2 matches at 11 bases. The CDR3 has 15 residues. Germline assignment: CDR1 SGHRS and CDR2 YFSETQ. Unmatched junction bases numbered 10, after V lost 2 bases and J lost 12 bases. The DNA of the CDR3 is TGCGCCAGCAGCTTTTCCGGGACTAGCGGCCAATCGCAGTTCTTC. Protein product: CASSFSGTSGQSQFF.

The genes are TRBV14 and TRBJ2-1; 8 positions agree with TRBD2. Per the germline V gene, CDR1 is SGHDN and CDR2 is FVKESK. The length of the CDR3 is 14 residues. Trimming at V came to 3 bases and at J to 5 bases, leaving 3 bases not matched to a gene. CDR3 DNA sequence: TGTGCCAGCAGCCAGGGTAGCGGGAACAATGAGCAGTTCTTC. Translation: CASSQGSGNNEQFF. The whole variable domain, remainder taken from reference TRBV14 and TRBJ2-1, is EAGVTQFPSHSVIEKGQTVTLRCDPISGHDNLYWYRRVMGKEIKFLLHFVKESKQDESGMPNNRFLAERTGGTYSTLKVQPAELEDSGVYFCASSQGSGNNEQFFGPGTRLTVL.

J is TRBJ2-1 and V is TRBV6-1; the D gene is possibly TRBD2 (5 bases). This CDR3 has 12 residues. Trimming pared 7 bases from V and 8 bases from J, leaving 12 bases between. CDR1 MNHNS and CDR2 SASEGT come from the germline V gene. The CDR3 protein is CASTPLVYEQFF. The CDR3 bases are TGTGCCAGCACCCCACTAGTCTATGAGCAGTTCTTC.

This clone appeared once. J is TRBJ1-1 and V is TRBV7-2, with D maybe TRBD1 (6 bases). V was pared by 2 bases and J by 1 base, with 11 bases between. The CDR3 covers 15 residues. Germline V gene lookup returns CDR1 SGHTA and CDR2 FQGNSA. CDR3 loop: CASSLYRAKNTEAFF. In DNA, the CDR3 is TGTGCCAGCAGCTTATACAGGGCTAAGAACACTGAAGCTTTCTTT. Variable domain in full (rest from reference TRBV7-2 and TRBJ1-1): GAGVSQSPSNKVTEKGKDVELRCDPISGHTALYWYRQSLGQGLEFLIYFQGNSAPDKSGLPSDRFSAERTGGSVSTLTIQRTQQEDSAVYLCASSLYRAKNTEAFFGQGTRLTVV.

In regard to this clone: Distinct nucleotide sequences in the sample also encode this CDR3. This chain joins TRBV9 and TRBJ1-1, with TRBD1 identical over 7 bases. Germline values: CDR1 SGDLS, CDR2 YYNGEE. CDR3 length equals 14 residues. J gave up 4 bases and V 0 bases, and 3 bases lay outside the gene matches. The CDR3 region has the DNA TGTGCCAGCAGCGTAGATCCAGGGGGCACTGAAGCTTTCTTT. This codes for CASSVDPGGTEAFF.

J is TRBJ2-2 and V is TRBV11-1; 9 nucleotides align to TRBD1. The CDR3 covers 15 residues. Trimming took 3 bases from V and 3 from J; bases not matched to a gene: 2. Germline loops: CDR1 SGHAT, CDR2 FQDESV (reference sequence). The chain's CDR3 is CASSLGTGYTGELFF. The CDR3 coding sequence is TGTGCCAGCAGCTTGGGGACAGGGTACACCGGGGAGCTGTTTTTT.

The rearrangement joins TRBV19 to TRBJ2-3; D call uncertain. The germline gives CDR1 LNHDA, CDR2 SQIVND (reference sequence). Trimming left V 4 bases short and J 0 bases short, with 5 bases between. The CDR3 length is 13 residues. CDR3 sequence (DNA): TGTGCCAGTAGTACTCAGAGCACAGATACGCAGTATTTT. Protein product: CASSTQSTDTQYF.

This clone was picked up a small number of times. The chain recombines TRBV18 with TRBJ2-7; D ambiguous. The CDR3 covers 15 residues. Germline V gene lookup returns CDR1 KGHSH and CDR2 LQKENI. The V gene lost 0 bases and the J gene lost 0 bases, with 9 bases spanning the gap. This CDR3 reads CASSPPEAPSYEQYF. In nucleotides, the CDR3 is TGTGCCAGCTCACCACCAGAAGCCCCCTCCTACGAGCAGTACTTC.